This T cell receptor beta chain emerged from a study of shared clonotypes between healthy human individuals. Those who donated, Caucasian adults without exception, all lived in Nashville, Tennessee. CD45RA-negative memory and CD45RA+ naive subsets were split from the CD4+ cells. Per the germline V gene, CDR1 is SGHRS and CDR2 is YFSETQ. There are 15 residues in the CDR3. V was clipped by 4 bases and J by 3 bases; unmatched bases: 6. Assay used: immunoSEQ multiplex PCR; TCRdb lists only in-frame clones, some missing. The sample holds 950,000 to 1,100,000 clones, 65% to 80% seen once. V usage is TRBV5-1 and J usage is TRBJ2-3; 9 bases fit TRBD2. The source material was memory CD4+ T cells sorted from blood. Subset noted: CD45RA-negative fraction. The TCR sequence derives from a young man in good health. Here the CDR3 reads CASSLSGLATDTQYF. The CDR3 nucleotides read TGCGCCAGCAGCCTTTCGGGACTAGCAACAGATACGCAGTATTTT.